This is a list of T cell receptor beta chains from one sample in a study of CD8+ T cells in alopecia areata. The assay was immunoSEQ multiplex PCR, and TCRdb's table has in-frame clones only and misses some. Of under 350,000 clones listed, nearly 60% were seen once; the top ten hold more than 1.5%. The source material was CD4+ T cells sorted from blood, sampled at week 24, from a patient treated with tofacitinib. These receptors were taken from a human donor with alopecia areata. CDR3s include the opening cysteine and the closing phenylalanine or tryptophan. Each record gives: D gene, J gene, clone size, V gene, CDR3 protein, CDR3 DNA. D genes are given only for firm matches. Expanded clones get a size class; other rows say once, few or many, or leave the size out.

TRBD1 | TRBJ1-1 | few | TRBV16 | CASSQLRGQGARTEAFF | TGTGCCAGCAGCCAATTGAGGGGCCAGGGGGCGAGGACTGAAGCTTTCTTT
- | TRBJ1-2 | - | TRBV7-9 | CASSLEAGNYGYTF | TGTGCCAGCAGCTTAGAGGCAGGGAACTATGGCTACACCTTC
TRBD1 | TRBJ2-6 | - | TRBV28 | CASSGTGRGRGANVLTF | TGTGCCAGCAGTGGGACAGGACGGGGGCGAGGGGCCAACGTCCTGACTTTC
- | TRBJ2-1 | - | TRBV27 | CASSLIRTPSYNEQFF | TGTGCCAGCAGTTTAATTCGGACTCCATCCTACAATGAGCAGTTCTTC
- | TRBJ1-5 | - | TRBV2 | CASSESKASLGANSNQPQHF | TGTGCCAGCAGTGAATCTAAAGCATCTCTGGGGGCTAATAGCAATCAGCCCCAGCATTTT
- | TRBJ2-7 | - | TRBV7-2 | CASSPSYEQYF | TGTGCCAGCAGCCCGTCCTACGAGCAGTACTTC
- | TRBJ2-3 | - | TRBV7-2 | CASSSAYYTDTQYF | TGTGCCAGCAGCTCCGCATATTACACAGATACGCAGTATTTT
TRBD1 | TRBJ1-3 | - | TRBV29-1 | CSVRSSTGVHSGNTIYF | TGCAGCGTTCGCTCATCCACAGGGGTCCACTCTGGAAACACCATATATTTT
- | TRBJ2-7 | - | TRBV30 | CAWSVLGLGEQYF | TGTGCCTGGAGTGTACTGGGTCTAGGCGAGCAGTACTTC
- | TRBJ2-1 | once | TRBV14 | CASSQILNNEQFF | TGTGCCAGCAGCCAAATACTCAACAATGAGCAGTTCTTC
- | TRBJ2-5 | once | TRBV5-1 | CASSLGGQETQYF | TGCGCCAGCAGCTTGGGAGGGCAAGAGACCCAGTACTTC
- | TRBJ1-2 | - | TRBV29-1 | CSVDAGLRYGYTF | TGCAGCGTTGATGCTGGTCTTCGCTATGGCTACACCTTC
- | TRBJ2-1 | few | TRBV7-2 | CASSTTTSEQFF | TGTGCCAGCAGCACCACTACCTCGGAGCAGTTCTTC
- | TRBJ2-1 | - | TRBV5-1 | CASSSNTGKEQFF | TGCGCCAGCAGCTCAAACACAGGAAAAGAGCAGTTCTTC
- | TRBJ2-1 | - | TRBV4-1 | CASSHSVNRVGNNEQFF | TGCGCCAGCAGCCATTCCGTGAACAGGGTTGGTAACAATGAGCAGTTCTTC
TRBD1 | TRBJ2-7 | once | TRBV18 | CASSPPGQGGYEQYF | TGTGCCAGCTCACCACCCGGACAGGGTGGCTACGAGCAGTACTTC
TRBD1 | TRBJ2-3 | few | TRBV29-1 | CSVEQGQGRTDTQYF | TGCAGCGTTGAACAGGGACAGGGACGCACAGATACGCAGTATTTT
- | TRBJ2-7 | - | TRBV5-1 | CASSLGDASYEQYF | TGCGCCAGCAGCTTGGGAGACGCCTCCTACGAGCAGTACTTC
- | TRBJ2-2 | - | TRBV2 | CADRTGANTGELFF | TGTGCCGACCGGACGGGGGCGAACACCGGGGAGCTGTTTTTT
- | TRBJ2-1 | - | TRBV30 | CAWSVRGPASPYNEQFF | TGTGCCTGGAGTGTAAGAGGGCCGGCCTCCCCCTACAATGAGCAGTTCTTC